Each of the 7 T cell receptor beta chains below was sequenced from the same sample in a study of control samples from healthy donors and cancer patients. Assay used: immunoSEQ multiplex PCR; TCRdb lists only in-frame clones, some missing. The data show tens of thousands of clones, 94% seen once. Sequenced sample: blood. The source of these receptors is a woman aged 25 to 39 in good health.

This clone is a singleton in its sample. The rearrangement uses TRBV18 and TRBJ1-4; the match to TRBD1 covers 7 bases. Losses at the gene ends were 5 bases for V and 5 bases for J; bases not matched to a gene: 5. The CDR3 runs 14 residues. Germline CDR1 is KGHSH and CDR2 is LQKENI. As DNA, the CDR3 is TGTGCCAGCTCAGACAGGGTTTCGAATGAAAAACTGTTTTTT. As protein: CASSDRVSNEKLFF.

This chain uses TRBV18 with TRBJ1-1; the match to TRBD1 covers 8 bases. There are 16 residues in the CDR3. CDR1 is KGHSH, CDR2 LQKENI, per germline. Trimming at V came to 1 base and at J to 1 base, leaving 5 bases not matched to a gene. CDR3 sequence reads: CASSPRTGGWNTEAFF. The CDR3 bases are TGTGCCAGCTCACCACGCACAGGGGGTTGGAACACTGAAGCTTTCTTT.

The chain couples TRBV10-3 to TRBJ2-7; the D gene is possibly TRBD2 (5 bases). The CDR3 is made up of 13 amino acids. CDR1 is ENHRY and CDR2 is SYGVKD in the germline V gene. Trimming took 0 bases from V and 5 from J, leaving 8 bases between them. CDR3 coding DNA: TGTGCCATCAGTGAGTCGGAGGTGGACGAGCAGTACGTC. It encodes CAISESEVDEQYV.

The chain couples TRBV2 to TRBJ1-4, with D perhaps TRBD1 (5 bases). CDR1 and CDR2 from the germline V gene are SNHLY and FYNNEI. The CDR3 contains 14 residues. V was cut by 3 bases and J by 13 bases, with 18 bases left in between. The CDR3 DNA follows: TGTGCCAGCAGTGAGAGTGGGGGTTCGAAGGCACTGTTTTTT. Translated, it gives CASSESGGSKALFF. Full variable domain (outside the CDR3, taken from reference TRBV2 and TRBJ1-4): EPEVTQTPSHQVTQMGQEVILRCVPISNHLYFYWYRQILGQKVEFLVSFYNNEISEKSEIFDDQFSVERPDGSNFTLKIRSTKLEDSAMYFCASSESGGSKALFFGSGTQLSVL.

The chain carries TRBV6-5 and TRBJ1-1; 9 nucleotides align to TRBD1. V dropped 6 bases and J dropped 0; count of bases not matched to a gene: 5. Germline assignment: CDR1 MNHEY and CDR2 SVGAGI. There are 15 residues in the CDR3. The CDR3 reads CASRTGTGLNTEAFF. The CDR3, as DNA: TGTGCCAGCAGGACCGGGACAGGGTTGAACACTGAAGCTTTCTTT.

The genes are TRBV2 and TRBJ2-1; D ambiguous. Germline CDR1 is SNHLY and CDR2 is FYNNEI. The CDR3 contains 12 residues. V was shortened by 7 bases and J by 5 bases, with 9 bases between the two germline ends. CDR3 residues: CASNPGNNEQFF. For the CDR3, the DNA is TGTGCCAGCAATCCCGGAAACAATGAGCAGTTCTTC.

The rearrangement uses TRBV12-3 or TRBV12-4 and TRBJ1-2; D not resolved. Trimming stripped 1 base from V and 7 bases from J, with 10 bases between. The CDR3 sequence is 13 residues long. The CDR3 sequence: CASSLGSGGGYTF. CDR3 sequence (DNA): TGTGCCAGCAGTTTAGGGAGCGGAGGTGGCTACACCTTC.